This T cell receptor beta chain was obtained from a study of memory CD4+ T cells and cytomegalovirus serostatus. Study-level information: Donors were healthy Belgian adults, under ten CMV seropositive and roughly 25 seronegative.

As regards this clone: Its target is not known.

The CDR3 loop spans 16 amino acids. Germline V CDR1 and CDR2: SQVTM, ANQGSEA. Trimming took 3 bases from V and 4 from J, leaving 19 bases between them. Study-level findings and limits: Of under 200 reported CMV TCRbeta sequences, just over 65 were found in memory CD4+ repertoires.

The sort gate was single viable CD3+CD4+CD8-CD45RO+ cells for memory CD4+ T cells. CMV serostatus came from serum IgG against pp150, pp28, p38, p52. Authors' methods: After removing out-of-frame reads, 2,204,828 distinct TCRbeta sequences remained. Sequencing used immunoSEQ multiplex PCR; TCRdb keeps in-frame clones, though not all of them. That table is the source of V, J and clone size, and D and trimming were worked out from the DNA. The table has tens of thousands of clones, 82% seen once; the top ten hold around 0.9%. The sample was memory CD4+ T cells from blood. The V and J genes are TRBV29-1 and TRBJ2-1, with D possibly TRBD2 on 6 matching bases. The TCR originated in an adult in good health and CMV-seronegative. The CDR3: CSVDNPAGRLYNEQFF. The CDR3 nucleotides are TGCAGCGTTGACAACCCAGCGGGTCGACTATACAATGAGCAGTTCTTC.